This entry is about one T cell receptor (beta chain). The antigen is not known. The sample originates from a study of graft-versus-host responses after intestinal transplantation. Study overall: Recipients obtained multivisceral, liver-intestinal, or isolated intestinal transplants. The recipients all started with anti-thymocyte globulin induction and then took tacrolimus and steroids for 2 to 3 years.

Study-level points and caveats: Graft-donor T cell macrochimerism in patients accompanied high graft-versus-host to host-versus-graft clonal ratios in allografts.

The assay was immunoSEQ multiplex PCR, and TCRdb's table has in-frame clones only and misses some. Of approximately 75,000 clones in the sample, around 87% were seen once. With 4 bases clipped from V and 4 bases from J, the junction kept 4 bases outside the gene matches. This CDR3 has 15 amino acids. In germline, CDR1 is MNHEY, CDR2 SMNVEV (reference sequence). Sequences were derived from unstimulated CD8+ T cells sorted from spleen or lymph node cells, sampled before transplant. This TCR was sampled from a human donor who was the organ donor for an intestinal transplant. The chain uses TRBV27 and TRBJ2-1; 10 nucleotides match TRBD2. CDR3 DNA sequence: TGTGCCAGCAGTTCCTCTAGCGGGGGTTACAATGAGCAGTTCTTC. Translated: CASSSSSGGYNEQFF.